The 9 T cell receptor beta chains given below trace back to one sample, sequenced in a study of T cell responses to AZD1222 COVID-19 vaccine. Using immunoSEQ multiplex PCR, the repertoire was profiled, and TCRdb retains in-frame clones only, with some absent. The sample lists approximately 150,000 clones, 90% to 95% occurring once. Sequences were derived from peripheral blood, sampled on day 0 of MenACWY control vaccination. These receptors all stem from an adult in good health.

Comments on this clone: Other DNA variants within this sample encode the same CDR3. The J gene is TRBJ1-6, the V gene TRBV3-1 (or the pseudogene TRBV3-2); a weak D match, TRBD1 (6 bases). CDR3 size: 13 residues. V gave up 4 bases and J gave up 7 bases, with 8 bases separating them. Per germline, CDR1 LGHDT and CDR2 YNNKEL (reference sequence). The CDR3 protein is CASSRTDNSPLHF. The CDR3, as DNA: TGTGCCAGCAGCCGGACAGACAATTCACCCCTCCACTTT.

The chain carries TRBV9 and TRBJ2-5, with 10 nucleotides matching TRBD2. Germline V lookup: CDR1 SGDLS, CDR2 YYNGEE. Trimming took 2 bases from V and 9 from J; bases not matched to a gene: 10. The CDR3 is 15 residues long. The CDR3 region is CASSVSGSGRIAQYF. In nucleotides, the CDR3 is TGTGCCAGCAGCGTTTCCGGTAGCGGGAGGATCGCCCAGTACTTC.

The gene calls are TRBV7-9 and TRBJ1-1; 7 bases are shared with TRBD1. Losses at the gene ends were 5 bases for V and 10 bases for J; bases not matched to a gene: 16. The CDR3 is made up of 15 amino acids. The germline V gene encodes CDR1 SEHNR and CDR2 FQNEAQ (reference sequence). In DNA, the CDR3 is TGTGCCAGCAGCCCCCCGGGACAGCCACAAACGCTAGCTTTCTTT. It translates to CASSPPGQPQTLAFF.

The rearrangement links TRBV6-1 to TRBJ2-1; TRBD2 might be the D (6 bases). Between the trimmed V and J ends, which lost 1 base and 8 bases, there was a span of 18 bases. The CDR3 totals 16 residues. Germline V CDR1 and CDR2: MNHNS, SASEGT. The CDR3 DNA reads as TGTGCCAGCAGTGAAGGGGGGGTAGCTTATACCGATGAGCAGTTCTTC. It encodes CASSEGGVAYTDEQFF.

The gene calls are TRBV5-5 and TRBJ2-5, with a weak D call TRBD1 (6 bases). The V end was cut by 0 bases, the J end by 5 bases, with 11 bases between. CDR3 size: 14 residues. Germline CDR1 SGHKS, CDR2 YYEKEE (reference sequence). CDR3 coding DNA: TGTGCCAGCAGCTTGGACAGGGCGGAGGAGACCCAGTACTTC. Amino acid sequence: CASSLDRAEETQYF.

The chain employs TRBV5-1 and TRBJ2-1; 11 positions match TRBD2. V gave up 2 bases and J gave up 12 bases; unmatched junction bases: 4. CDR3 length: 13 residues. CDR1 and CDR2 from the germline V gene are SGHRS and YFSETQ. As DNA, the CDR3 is TGCGCCAGCAGCTTAGAACTAGCGGGGGTGCAGTTCTTC. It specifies CASSLELAGVQFF.

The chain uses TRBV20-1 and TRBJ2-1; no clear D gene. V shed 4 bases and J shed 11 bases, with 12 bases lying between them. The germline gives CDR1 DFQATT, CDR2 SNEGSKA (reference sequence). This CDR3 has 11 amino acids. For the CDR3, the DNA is TGCAGTGCTACTTCCCGGGCCCAGCAGTTCTTC. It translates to CSATSRAQQFF.

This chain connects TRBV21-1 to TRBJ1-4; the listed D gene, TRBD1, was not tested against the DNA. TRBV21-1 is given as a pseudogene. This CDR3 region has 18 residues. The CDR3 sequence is CASSKGAGQGPTNEKLFF. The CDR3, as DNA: TGTGCCAGCAGCAAAGGGGCAGGACAGGGACCAACTAATGAAAAACTGTTTTTT.

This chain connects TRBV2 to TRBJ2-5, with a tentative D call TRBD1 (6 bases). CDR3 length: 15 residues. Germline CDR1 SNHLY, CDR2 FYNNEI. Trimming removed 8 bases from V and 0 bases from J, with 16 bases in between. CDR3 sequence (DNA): TGTGCCAGCTCAAGGACAGTGACGTACCAAGAGACCCAGTACTTC. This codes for CASSRTVTYQETQYF.